This T cell receptor beta chain was captured by sequencing in a study of human T cells and chemical hapten exposure (dated by TCRdb to the early 2020s). About the study as a whole: For sensitization, 2% DPC in acetone was applied to a roughly 2 cm by roughly 2 cm area of upper inner arm skin. Weekly therapeutic DPC doses were additionally applied to the scalp of patients throughout the approximately 24-week study period. Patch tests used Finn chambers with 0.01% DPC on the upper back, scored after 6 days by International Contact Dermatitis Research Group standards. The mostly female patient cohort included alopecia areata with under or over 50% scalp involvement, alopecia totalis and alopecia universalis. Libraries were pooled for sequencing, and variation in per-sample TCR yields was attributed mainly to small differences in library volumes within the pool. The study tracked peripheral blood TCR repertoire changes in vivo during primary and secondary sensitization to the hapten diphenylcyclopropenone (DPC) in alopecia patients. Blood samples were taken from patients before sensitization (week 0) and then at 2, 6 and about 24 weeks after DPC sensitization. Blood for TCR sequencing was provided by twenty-nine alopecia patients at one to four time points (pre-sensitization, 2, 6 and 24 weeks).

CDR1 and CDR2 were assigned from the germline V gene as MDHEN and SYDVKM. From the cysteine up to the phenylalanine, the CDR3 has a length of 14 residues. Only CDR3 DNA remains: 42 bases, in frame from the first base. V is pared back by 3 bases and J by 12 bases, with 18 bases lying between the germline termini. The treatment or condition label, read with the paper, signifies: therapeutic diphenylcyclopropenone sensitization with weekly scalp DPC. At each patch-test visit, blood was drawn before the patch test was applied. To be eligible, patients had to be aged 18 to 70, diagnosed with alopecia and judged suitable for DPC therapy, while pregnant patients were excluded. Total RNA was isolated from unfractionated whole blood collected in Tempus Blood RNA tubes. Library preparation attached unique molecular identifiers to individual cDNA molecules for quantitative, reproducible TCR counting. Each blood RNA sample was used to sequence both TCR alpha and TCR beta chains. For the original study's pipeline: Samples had a median of about 90,000 TCRs, with a range from roughly 23,224 to 750,000. The Decombinator software suite was used to annotate V, J and CDR3 in the TCR reads. Every sample was subsampled to the same number of TCRs (28,000) for the PS versus PT1 abundance plots. Expanded TCRs were defined as absent before sensitization and observed at least eight times at the 2-week time point. The public reads were reprocessed in TCRdb via fastp at Q25 and MiXCR, keeping in-frame beta chains. Identical CDR3 proteins give one entry, which carries the most common genes and DNA. The V and J calls reflect TCRdb's pipeline rather than the authors' work. The sample includes over 1,500 distinct CDR3 sequences, with around 50% observed a single time. In total, the top ten clones hold over 3.5% of the sample.

Paper-wide results and their limitations: Expanded TCRs formed significantly more large CDR3 similarity clusters than pre-sensitization or healthy control sets, consistent with antigen-driven responses. Because all patients had alopecia, a presumed autoimmune disease, the immune response of the patients might differ from that of healthy individuals. Patch test score was positively correlated with the number of PT1 expanded TCRs, with significance at thresholds 8, 16 and 32 but not at 4. Repeated subsampling changed both the strength of the expansion versus patch-test correlation and the threshold at which the correlation became significant. DPC sensitization did not change how many TCRs were above 1 in 1000 frequency, and no evidence was found of alterations in global repertoire structure.

As for this clonotype: Its antigen is unknown. No base-level quality is on record; no much larger clone is a single base apart.

Sequencing used whole blood, obtained before DPC sensitization or 2, 6, or about 24 weeks after (not recorded which). The sequence derives from an adult with alopecia areata. Some clones in this sample may be carry-over from other donors' samples. This table probably holds off-target reads from a library built for another chain. Here the chain combines TRBV28 and TRBJ2-1, with a tentative D gene TRBD1 over 6 matching bases. The CDR3 region reads CASSLGALTGGQFF. The nucleotide sequence reads as follows: TGTGCCAGCAGTTTGGGAGCCCTGACAGGTGGGCAGTTCTTC. Where the CDR3 stops, the reference TRBV28 and TRBJ2-1 genes take over; the full variable domain is DVKVTQSSRYLVKRTGEKVFLECVQDMDHENMFWYRQDPGLGLRLIYFSYDVKMKEKGDIPEGYSVSREKKERFSLILESASTNQTSMYLCASSLGALTGGQFFGPGTRLTVL.